The T cell receptor (beta chain) under discussion was sequenced for a study of beta chain features in type 1 diabetes. Study-level results: Type 1 diabetes patients showed a moderate but significant shortening of TCRB CDR3s in all four CD4+ subsets. In cDNA sequencing, cells with high TCR expression could be over-represented.

The CDR3 has 15 amino acids. Reverse transcription of all isolated RNA meant that expressed TCRB transcripts were sequenced. Libraries were prepared by immunoSEQ multiplex PCR; TCRdb keeps only in-frame clonotypes and omits some of them. Of 300,000 to 400,000 clones listed, about a tenth are singletons. About this clone itself: Its antigen is not identified.

The specimen sequenced was central memory CD4+ T cells from blood. This rearrangement joins TRBV21-1 to TRBJ2-7; the DNA was not used to check the table's D call, TRBD1. TRBV21-1 is listed as a pseudogene. The TCR was taken from a man aged 25-45 years with type 1 diabetes. The CDR3 sequence is CASSKSPTRSLRQYF. The CDR3 DNA is TGTGCCAGCAGCAAATCTCCGACAAGGTCCCTCAGGCAGTACTTC.